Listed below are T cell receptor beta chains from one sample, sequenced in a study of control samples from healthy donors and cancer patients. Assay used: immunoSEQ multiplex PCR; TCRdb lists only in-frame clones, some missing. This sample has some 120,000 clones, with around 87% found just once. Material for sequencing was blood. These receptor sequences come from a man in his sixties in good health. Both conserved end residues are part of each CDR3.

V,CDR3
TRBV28,CASSSTGTLDNEKLFF
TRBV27,CASSPFVGGHTRATF
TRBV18,CASSREQNYNEQFF
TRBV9,CASSVEIHLGENYGYTF
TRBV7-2,CASSHLRGPGETQYF
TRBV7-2,CASSSDQSTDTQYF
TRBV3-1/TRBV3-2,CASSPDGQGINQPQHF
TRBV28,CASSSTTRQVWQPLHF
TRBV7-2,CASSSYRVGDYGYTF
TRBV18,CASSLQQEAYNSPLHF
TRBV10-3,CARPKGVSGSYNEQFF
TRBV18,CASSIDRVASPLHF
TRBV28,CASSPGTGVNSPLHF
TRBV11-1,CASSADRNTEAFF
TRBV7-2,CASSLGQVTPNTEAFF
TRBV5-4,CASSLGGAGSPGNTF
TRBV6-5,CASRDTGPRGYTF
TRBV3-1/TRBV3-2,CASRHGGEKLFF
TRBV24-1,CATSDPGSGANVLTF
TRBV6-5,CASSYGKGSTEAFF
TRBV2,CASRVGHNTEAFF
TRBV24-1,CATSVDGITDTQYF
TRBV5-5,CASSYGQGANYGYTF
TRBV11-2,CASSLGGKETQYF
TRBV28,CASSLISSAASSYEQYF
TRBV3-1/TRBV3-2,CASSLGGTQYF
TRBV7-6,CASSLVATGGNTGELFF
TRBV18,CASSLQGLEQYF
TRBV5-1,CASRPFAGTGYEQYF
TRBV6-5,CASSYNDVTYEQYF
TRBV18,CASSLIGLAGNTGELFF
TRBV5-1,CASGTGGIQGRGNTIYF
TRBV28,CASTPDTASYEQYF
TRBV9,CASSVGDSHTF
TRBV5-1,CASSLWADTANYGYTF
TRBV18,CASSLYQGDTEAFF
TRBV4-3,CASSQDWWAKNIQYF
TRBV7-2,CASSLNRDRGEAFF
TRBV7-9,CASSLGQAKETQYF
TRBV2,CASSEAWTIDEQFF
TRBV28,CASSLSGQGSNSPLHF
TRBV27,CASKRTGTTTLNTEAFF
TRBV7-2,CASQTGPSAGELFF
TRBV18,CASSPRTSGGRTDTQYF
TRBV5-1,CASSLGGTGTSAKNIQYF
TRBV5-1,CASSLVAGGPHEQFF
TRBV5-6,CASSLSNYEQYF
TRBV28,CASSYGTGWFGGEKLFF
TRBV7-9,CASSLQGGLNTEAFF